This T cell receptor beta chain was profiled in a study of tumor-infiltrating lymphocytes in primary liver carcinoma. Researchers generated TCR beta cDNA from 500 to 600 ng of total RNA, relying on a constant-region primer. Amplification in three nested multiplex PCR rounds with slightly modified ARM-PCR gave rise to TCR beta libraries. TCRdb called the multiplex PCR reads again in MiXCR, with one record for every CDR3 protein. The table lists roughly 32,000 distinct CDR3 sequences, approximately 76% of them singletons. Joint extraction of RNA and DNA used roughly 20-33 mg of bulk tissue that was unsorted. With regard to this clonotype: At one end the junction does not follow the germline gene, possibly because of a read error.

This receptor was obtained from a woman in her thirties with primary liver carcinoma and hepatitis B virus infection. The source material was liver tumor tissue from sampling region 3. Subset noted: tumor region T3, left-lateral pole.

CDR3 sequence (DNA): TGTGCCAGAAGCCAAGATCCGGGGTACAATGAGCAGTTCTTC. Translating gives CARSQDPGYNEQFF. The V call is TRBV14, the J call TRBJ2-1; tentative D call: TRBD2 (5 bases). Germline V gives CDR1 SGHDN, CDR2 FVKESK. The CDR3 has 14 residues. The full variable domain, completed using reference TRBV14 and TRBJ2-1, is EAGVTQFPSHSVIEKGQTVTLRCDPISGHDNLYWYRRVMGKEIKFLLHFVKESKQDESGMPNNRFLAERTGGTYSTLKVQPAELEDSGVYFCARSQDPGYNEQFFGPGTRLTVL.